This TCR beta chain comes out of a study of blood T cell repertoires in COVID-19. Study as a whole: The United States, Italy and Spain were the sources of the acute and convalescent COVID-19 samples. In each case, the material was cDNA or gDNA derived from T cells, B-cell-depleted T cells, or PBMCs.

This clone was picked up one time. Original handling: Amplifying reference gene primers gave estimates of nucleated cell counts. The method was immunoSEQ multiplex PCR; TCRdb's version includes in-frame clones alone and lacks a portion of them. From that table come the V and J calls and clone size; the DNA was used to work out D and trimming. Among a few hundred thousand clones, 85% were seen once, and the ten largest hold 3.5% to 4%. With 5 bases clipped from V and 10 bases from J, the junction kept 5 bases outside the gene matches. Germline V gives CDR1 LNHDA, CDR2 SQIVND (reference sequence). The CDR3 consists of 12 residues.

The TCR originated in a woman in her late teens or twenties with acute or convalescent COVID-19. This rearrangement joins TRBV19 to TRBJ1-1; 9 bases align to TRBD1. The sequencing sample was made of peripheral blood. The CDR3 reads CASSETGGRAFF. In DNA, the CDR3 is TGTGCCAGTAGTGAGACAGGGGGACGAGCTTTCTTT. The variable domain in full, with the rest retrieved from reference TRBV19 and TRBJ1-1, is DGGITQSPKYLFRKEGQNVTLSCEQNLNHDAMYWYRQDPGQGLRLIYYSQIVNDFQKGDIAEGYSVSREKKESFPLTVTSAQKNPTAFYLCASSETGGRAFFGQGTRLTVV.